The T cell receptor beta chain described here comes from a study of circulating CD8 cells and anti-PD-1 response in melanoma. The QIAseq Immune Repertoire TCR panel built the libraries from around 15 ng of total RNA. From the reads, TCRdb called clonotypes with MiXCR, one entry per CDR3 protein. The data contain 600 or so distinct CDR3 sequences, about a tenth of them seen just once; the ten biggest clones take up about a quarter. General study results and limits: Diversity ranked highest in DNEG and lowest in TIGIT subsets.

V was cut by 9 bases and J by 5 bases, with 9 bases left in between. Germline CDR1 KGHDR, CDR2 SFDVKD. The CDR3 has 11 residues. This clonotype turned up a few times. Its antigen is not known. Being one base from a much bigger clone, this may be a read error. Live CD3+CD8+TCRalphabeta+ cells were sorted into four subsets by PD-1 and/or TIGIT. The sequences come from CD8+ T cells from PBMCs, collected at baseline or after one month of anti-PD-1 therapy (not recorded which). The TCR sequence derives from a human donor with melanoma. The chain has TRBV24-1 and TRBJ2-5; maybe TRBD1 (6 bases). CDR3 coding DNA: TGTGCCACCGGCGACAGGGAGACCCAGTACTTC. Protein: CATGDRETQYF.